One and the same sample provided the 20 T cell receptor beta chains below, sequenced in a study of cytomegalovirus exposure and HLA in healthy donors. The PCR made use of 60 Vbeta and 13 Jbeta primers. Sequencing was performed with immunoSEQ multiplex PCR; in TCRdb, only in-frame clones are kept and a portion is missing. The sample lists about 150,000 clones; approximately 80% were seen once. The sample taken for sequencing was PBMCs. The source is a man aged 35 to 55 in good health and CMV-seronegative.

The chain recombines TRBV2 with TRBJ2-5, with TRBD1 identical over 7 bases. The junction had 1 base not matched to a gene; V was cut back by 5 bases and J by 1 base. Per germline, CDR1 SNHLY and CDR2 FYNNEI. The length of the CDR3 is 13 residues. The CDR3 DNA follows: TGTGCCAGCAGTCGGGACAGCCAAGAGACCCAGTACTTC. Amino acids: CASSRDSQETQYF.

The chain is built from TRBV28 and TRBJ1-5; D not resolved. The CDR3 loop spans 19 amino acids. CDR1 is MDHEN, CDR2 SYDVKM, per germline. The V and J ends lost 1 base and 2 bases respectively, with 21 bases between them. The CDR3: CASSLSRPTVRSGNQPQHF. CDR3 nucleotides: TGTGCCAGCAGTTTATCCCGCCCGACCGTGCGGAGCGGCAATCAGCCCCAGCATTTT.

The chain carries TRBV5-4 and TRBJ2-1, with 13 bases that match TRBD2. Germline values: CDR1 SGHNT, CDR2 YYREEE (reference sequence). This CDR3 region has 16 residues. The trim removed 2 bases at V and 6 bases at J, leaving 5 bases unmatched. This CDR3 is CASSFPGLAGTNEQFF. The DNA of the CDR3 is TGTGCCAGCAGCTTTCCGGGACTAGCGGGAACCAATGAGCAGTTCTTC.

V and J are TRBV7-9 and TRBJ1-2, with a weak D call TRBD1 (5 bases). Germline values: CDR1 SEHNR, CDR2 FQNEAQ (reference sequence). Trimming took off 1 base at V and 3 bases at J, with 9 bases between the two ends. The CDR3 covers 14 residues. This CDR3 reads CASSLGGIDYGYTF. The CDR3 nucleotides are TGTGCCAGCAGCTTAGGGGGCATTGACTATGGCTACACCTTC.

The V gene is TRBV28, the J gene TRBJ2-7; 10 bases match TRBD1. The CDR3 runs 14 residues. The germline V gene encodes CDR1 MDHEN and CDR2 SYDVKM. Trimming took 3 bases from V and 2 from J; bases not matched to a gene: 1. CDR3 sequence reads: CASSLGQGPYEQYF. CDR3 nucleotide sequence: TGTGCCAGCAGTTTGGGACAGGGGCCCTACGAGCAGTACTTC.

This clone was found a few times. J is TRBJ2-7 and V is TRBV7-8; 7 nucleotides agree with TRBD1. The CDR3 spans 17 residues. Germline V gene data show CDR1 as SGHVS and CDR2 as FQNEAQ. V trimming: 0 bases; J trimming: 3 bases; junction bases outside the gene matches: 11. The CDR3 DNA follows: TGTGCCAGCAGCTTAGCAGGGGGCCCCGGCTCTGTCTACGAGCAGTACTTC. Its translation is CASSLAGGPGSVYEQYF.

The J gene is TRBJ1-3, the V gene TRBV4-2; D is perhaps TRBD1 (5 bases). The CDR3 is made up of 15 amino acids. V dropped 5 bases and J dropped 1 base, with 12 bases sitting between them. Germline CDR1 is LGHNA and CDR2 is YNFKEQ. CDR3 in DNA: TGTGCCAGCAGCGGGCGAGGGACTTCTGGAAACACCATATATTTT. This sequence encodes CASSGRGTSGNTIYF.

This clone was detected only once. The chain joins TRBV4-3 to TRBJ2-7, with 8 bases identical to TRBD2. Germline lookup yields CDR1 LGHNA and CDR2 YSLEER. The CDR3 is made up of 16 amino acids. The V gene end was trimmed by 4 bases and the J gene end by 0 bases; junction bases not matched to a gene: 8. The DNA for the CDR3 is TGCGCCAGCAGCCGCCCCACTAGCGGCGTCTCCTACGAGCAGTACTTC. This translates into CASSRPTSGVSYEQYF.

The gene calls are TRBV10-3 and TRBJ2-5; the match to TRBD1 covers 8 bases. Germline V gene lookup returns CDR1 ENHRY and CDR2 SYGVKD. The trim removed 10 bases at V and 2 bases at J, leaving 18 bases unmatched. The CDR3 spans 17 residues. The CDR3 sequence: CATRNPGTGIIQETQYF. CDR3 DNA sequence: TGTGCCACCCGGAACCCCGGGACAGGAATAATTCAAGAGACCCAGTACTTC.

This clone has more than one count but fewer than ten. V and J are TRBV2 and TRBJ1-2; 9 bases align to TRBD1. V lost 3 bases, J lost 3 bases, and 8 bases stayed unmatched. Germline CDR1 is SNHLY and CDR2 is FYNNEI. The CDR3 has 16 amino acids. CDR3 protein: CASSEGDRVPDYGYTF. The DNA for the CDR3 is TGTGCCAGCAGTGAGGGGGACAGGGTTCCTGACTATGGCTACACCTTC.

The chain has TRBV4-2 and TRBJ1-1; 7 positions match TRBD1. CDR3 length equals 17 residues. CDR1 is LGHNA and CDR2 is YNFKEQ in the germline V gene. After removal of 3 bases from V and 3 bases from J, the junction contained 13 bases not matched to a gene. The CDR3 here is CASSQNGELTGDTEAFF. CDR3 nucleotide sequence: TGTGCCAGCAGCCAGAATGGAGAATTAACAGGGGACACTGAAGCTTTCTTT.

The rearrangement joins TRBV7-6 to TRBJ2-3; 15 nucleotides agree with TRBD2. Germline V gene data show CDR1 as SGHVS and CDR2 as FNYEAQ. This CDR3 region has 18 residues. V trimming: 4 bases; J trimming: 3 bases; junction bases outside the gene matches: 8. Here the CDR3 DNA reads TGTGCCAGCAGCTCGCCGGGACTAGCGGGGGGAAGGACAGATACGCAGTATTTT. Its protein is CASSSPGLAGGRTDTQYF.

In DNA form, the CDR3 reads TGTGCCAGCAGCCCAAGCGGGAGTAAGACCCAGTACTTC. Protein sequence: CASSPSGSKTQYF. The V gene is TRBV11-3, the J gene TRBJ2-5, with 8 bases lining up with TRBD2. The CDR3 consists of 13 residues. Germline CDR1 is SGHNT and CDR2 is YENEEA. Unmatched junction bases numbered 5, after V lost 5 bases and J lost 6 bases.

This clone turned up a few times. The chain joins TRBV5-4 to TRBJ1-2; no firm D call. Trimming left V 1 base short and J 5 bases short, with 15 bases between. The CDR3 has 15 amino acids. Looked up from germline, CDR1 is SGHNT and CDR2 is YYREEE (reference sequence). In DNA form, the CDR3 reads TGTGCCAGCAGCTTGAGCGCGTCGGGAACTTATGGCTACACCTTC. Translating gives CASSLSASGTYGYTF.

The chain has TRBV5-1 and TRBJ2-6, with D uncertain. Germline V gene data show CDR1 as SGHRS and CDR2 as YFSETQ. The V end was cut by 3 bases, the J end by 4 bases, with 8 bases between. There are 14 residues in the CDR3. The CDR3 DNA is TGCGCCAGCAGCTCATCGAGAGGGGCCAACGTCCTGACTTTC. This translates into CASSSSRGANVLTF.

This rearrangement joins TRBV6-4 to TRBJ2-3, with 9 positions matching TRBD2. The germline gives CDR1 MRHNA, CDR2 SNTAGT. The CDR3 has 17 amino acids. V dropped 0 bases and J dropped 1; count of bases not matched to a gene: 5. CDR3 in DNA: TGTGCCAGCAGTGACTCGAGTGGCGGGGGGGGCACAGATACGCAGTATTTT. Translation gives CASSDSSGGGGTDTQYF.

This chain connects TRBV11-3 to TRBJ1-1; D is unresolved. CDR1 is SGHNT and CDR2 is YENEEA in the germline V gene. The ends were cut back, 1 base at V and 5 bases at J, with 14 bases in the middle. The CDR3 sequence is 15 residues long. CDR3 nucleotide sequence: TGTGCCAGCAGCTTAGCCGCCGCCGGGGTAACTGAAGCTTTCTTT. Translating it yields CASSLAAAGVTEAFF. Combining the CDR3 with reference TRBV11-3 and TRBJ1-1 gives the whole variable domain EAGVVQSPRYKIIEKKQPVAFWCNPISGHNTLYWYLQNLGQGPELLIRYENEEAVDDSQLPKDRFSAERLKGVDSTLKIQPAELGDSAVYLCASSLAAAGVTEAFFGQGTRLTVV.

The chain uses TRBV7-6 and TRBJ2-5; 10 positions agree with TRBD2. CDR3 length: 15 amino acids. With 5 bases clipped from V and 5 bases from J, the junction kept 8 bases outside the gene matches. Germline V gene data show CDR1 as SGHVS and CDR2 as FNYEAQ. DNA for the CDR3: TGTGCCAGCAGCCCTTCGCTAGCGGGGGTGGAGACCCAGTACTTC. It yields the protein CASSPSLAGVETQYF.

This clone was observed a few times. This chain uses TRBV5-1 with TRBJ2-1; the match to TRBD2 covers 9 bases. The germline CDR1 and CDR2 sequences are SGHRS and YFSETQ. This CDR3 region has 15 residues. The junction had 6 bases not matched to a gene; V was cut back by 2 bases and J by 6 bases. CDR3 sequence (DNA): TGCGCCAGCAGCTTAGTACTAGCGGGCTCCAATGAGCAGTTCTTC. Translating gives CASSLVLAGSNEQFF.

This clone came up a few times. CDR3 sequence (DNA): TGTGCCAGCAGTGATAGACAGGGTCGTCAGCCCCAGCATTTT. The encoded protein is CASSDRQGRQPQHF. The rearrangement links TRBV6-1 to TRBJ1-5; 7 nucleotides align to TRBD1. The CDR3 loop spans 14 amino acids. Trimming cost V 3 bases and J 6 bases; bases outside gene matches: 5. The germline V gene encodes CDR1 MNHNS and CDR2 SASEGT.